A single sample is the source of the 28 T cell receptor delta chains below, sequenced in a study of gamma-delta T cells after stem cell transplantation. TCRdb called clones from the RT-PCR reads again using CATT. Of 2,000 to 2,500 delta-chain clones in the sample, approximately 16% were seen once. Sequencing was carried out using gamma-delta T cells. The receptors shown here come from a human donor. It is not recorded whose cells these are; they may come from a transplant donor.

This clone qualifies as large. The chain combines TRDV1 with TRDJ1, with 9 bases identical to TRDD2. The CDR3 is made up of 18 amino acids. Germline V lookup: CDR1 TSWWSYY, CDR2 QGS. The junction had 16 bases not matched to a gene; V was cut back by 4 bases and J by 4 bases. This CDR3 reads CALGAKPSYYPGGDKLIF. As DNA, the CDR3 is TGTGCTCTTGGGGCAAAACCTTCCTACTACCCTGGGGGCGATAAACTCATCTTT.

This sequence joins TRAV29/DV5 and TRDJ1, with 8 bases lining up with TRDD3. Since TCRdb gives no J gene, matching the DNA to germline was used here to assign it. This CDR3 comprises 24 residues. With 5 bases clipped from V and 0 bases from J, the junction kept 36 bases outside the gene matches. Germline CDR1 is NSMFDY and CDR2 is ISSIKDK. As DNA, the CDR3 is TGTGCAGCCACAGTCAATCCTACTACAGGGGCGGGGTGCTGGGGGACTCCTTACACCGATAAACTCATCTTT. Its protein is CAATVNPTTGAGCWGTPYTDKLIF.

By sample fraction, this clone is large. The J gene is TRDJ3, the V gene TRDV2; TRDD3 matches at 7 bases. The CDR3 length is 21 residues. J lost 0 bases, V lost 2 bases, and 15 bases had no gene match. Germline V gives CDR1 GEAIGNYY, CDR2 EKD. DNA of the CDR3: TGTGCCTGTGACATCCGGAGCCTCTGGGGGCCCCGCTCCTGGGACACCCGACAGATGTTTTTC. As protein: CACDIRSLWGPRSWDTRQMFF.

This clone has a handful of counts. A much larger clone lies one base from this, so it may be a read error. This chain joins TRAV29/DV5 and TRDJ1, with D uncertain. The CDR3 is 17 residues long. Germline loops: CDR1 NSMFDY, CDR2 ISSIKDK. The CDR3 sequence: CAASAGGRAIDTDNLIF. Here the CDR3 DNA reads TGTGCAGCAAGCGCAGGAGGGAGGGCGATTGACACCGATAACCTCATCTTT.

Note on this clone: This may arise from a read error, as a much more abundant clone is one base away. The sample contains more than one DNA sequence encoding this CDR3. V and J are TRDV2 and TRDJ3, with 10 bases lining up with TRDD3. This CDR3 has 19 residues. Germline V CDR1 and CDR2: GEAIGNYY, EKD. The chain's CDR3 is CACDPVLGDRDWDTRQMFF. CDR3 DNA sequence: TGTGCCTGTGACCCCGTACTGGGGGATCGAGACTGGGACACGCGACAGATGTTTTTC.

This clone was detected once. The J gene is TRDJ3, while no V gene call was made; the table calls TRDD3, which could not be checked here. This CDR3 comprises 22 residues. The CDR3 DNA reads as TGTGCCTGCGACACGAAGGGACTGGGGGATACGTCCCTCTCCTGGGACACCCGACAGATGTTTTTC. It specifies CACDTKGLGDTSLSWDTRQMFF.

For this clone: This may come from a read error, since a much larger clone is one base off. The CDR3 loop is CACDAWGIPPRDTLQMFF. CDR3 nucleotides: TGTGCCTGTGACGCCTGGGGGATACCGCCCCGGGACACCCTACAGATGTTTTTC. This chain connects TRDV2 to TRDJ3; 11 bases match TRDD3. The J gene is absent in TCRdb and was assigned here via DNA matching to germline. Germline CDR1 reads GEAIGNYY; CDR2 reads EKD. This CDR3 comprises 18 residues.

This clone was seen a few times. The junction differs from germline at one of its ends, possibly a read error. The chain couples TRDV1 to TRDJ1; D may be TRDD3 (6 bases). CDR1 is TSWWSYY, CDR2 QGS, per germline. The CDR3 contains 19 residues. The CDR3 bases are TGTGCTCCTGGGGAACAGCTTGGTTTCCTGTTCTCGTACACCGATAAACTCATCTTT. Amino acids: CAPGEQLGFLFSYTDKLIF.

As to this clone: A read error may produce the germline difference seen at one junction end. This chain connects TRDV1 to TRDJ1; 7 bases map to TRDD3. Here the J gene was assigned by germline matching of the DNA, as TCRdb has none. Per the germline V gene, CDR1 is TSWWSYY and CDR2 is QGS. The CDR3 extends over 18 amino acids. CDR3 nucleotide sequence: TGTGCTCGTGGGGAACGGACGAGTTGGGGGAGTGAGCCCTATAAACTCATCTTT. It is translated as CARGERTSWGSEPYKLIF.

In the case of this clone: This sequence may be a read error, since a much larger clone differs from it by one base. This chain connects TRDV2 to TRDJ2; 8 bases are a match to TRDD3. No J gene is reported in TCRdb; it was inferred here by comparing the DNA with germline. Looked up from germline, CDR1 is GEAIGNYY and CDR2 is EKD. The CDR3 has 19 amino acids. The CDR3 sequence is CACDPAPYWGFNRTEQLFF. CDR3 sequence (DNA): TGTGCCTGTGACCCCGCCCCTTACTGGGGGTTCAATCGAACAGAACAACTCTTCTTT.

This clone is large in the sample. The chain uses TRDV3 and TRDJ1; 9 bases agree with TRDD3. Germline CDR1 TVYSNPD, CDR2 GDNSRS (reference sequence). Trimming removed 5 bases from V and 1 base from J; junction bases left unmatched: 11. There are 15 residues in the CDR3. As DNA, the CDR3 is TGTGCCCCGAGAACCGCTGGGGGATGCACCGATAAACTCATCTTT. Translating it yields CAPRTAGGCTDKLIF.

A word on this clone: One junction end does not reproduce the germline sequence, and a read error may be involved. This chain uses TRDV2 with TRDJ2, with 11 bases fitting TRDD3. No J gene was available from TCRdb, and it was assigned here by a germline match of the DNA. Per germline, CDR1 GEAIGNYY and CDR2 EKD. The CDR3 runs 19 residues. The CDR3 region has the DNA TGTGCCTGTGACACTAGCTCATACTCTGGGGGATACCTGACAGCAAAACTCTTCTTT. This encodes CACDTSSYSGGYLTAKLFF.

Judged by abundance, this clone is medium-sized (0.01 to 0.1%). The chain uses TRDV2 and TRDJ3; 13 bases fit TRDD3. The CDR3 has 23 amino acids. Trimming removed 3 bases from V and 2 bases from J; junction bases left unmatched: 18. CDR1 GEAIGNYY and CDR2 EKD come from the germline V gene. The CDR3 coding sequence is TGTGCCTGTGACGGATCTATGTACTGGGGGATACGCTCCCCCCCCTGGGACACCCGACAGATGTTTTTC. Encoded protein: CACDGSMYWGIRSPPWDTRQMFF.

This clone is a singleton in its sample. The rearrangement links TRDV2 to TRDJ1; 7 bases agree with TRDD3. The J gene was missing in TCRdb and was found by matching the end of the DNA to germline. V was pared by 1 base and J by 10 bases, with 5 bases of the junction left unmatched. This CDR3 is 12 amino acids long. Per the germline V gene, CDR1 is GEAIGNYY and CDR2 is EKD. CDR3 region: CACDTGGEGLIF. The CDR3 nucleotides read TGTGCCTGTGACACTGGGGGAGAAGGACTCATCTTT.

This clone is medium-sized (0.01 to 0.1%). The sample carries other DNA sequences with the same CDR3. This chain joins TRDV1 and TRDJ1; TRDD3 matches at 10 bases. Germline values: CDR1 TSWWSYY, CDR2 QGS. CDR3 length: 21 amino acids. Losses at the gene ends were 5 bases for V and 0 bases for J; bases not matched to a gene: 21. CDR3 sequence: CALGPRPSHYTGGSYTDKLIF. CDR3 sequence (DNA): TGTGCTCTTGGGCCCAGGCCTTCCCACTACACTGGGGGATCCTACACCGATAAACTCATCTTT.

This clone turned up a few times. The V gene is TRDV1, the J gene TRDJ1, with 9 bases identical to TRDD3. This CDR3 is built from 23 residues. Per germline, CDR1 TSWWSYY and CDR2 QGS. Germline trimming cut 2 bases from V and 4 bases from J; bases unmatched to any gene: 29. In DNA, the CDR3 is TGTGCTCTTGGGGAAGGTTTAGATCCCGGGATTTGGGGGATATCGGGGAGGGACGATAAACTCATCTTT. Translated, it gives CALGEGLDPGIWGISGRDDKLIF.

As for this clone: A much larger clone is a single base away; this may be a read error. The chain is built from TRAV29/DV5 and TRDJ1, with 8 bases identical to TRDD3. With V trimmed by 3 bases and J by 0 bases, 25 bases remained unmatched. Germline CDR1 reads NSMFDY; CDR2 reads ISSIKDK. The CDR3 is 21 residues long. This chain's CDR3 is CAAINIRRPEGYAKYTDKLIF. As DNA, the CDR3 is TGTGCAGCAATCAATATTCGCCGTCCTGAGGGATACGCGAAGTACACCGATAAACTCATCTTT.

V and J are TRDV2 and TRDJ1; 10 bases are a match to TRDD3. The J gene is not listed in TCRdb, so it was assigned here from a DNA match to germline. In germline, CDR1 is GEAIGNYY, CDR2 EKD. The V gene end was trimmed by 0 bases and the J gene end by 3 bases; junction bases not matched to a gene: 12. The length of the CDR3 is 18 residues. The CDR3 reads CACDTGGSGGYGADKLIF. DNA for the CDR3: TGTGCCTGTGACACCGGGGGCTCTGGGGGATATGGGGCCGATAAACTCATCTTT.

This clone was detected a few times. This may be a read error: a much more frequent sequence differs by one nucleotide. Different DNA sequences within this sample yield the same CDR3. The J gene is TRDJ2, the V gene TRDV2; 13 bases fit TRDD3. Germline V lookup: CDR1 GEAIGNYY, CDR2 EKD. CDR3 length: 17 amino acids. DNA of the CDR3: TGTGCCTGTGATCAACTGGGGGATACGCCTTTGACGGCACAACTCTTCTTT. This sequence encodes CACDQLGDTPLTAQLFF.

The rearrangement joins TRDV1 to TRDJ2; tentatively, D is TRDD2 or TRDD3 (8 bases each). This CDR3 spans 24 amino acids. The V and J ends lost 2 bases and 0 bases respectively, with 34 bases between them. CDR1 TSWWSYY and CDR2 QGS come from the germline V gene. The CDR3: CALGEGPFLELAGGPVSLTAQLFF. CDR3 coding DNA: TGTGCTCTTGGGGAAGGGCCCTTCCTAGAGCTGGCTGGGGGACCCGTCTCTTTGACAGCACAACTCTTCTTT.

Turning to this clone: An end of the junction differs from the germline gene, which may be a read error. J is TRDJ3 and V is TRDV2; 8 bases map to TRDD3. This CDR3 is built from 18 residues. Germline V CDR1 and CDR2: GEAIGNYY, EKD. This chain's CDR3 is CACDKLGATSWYTLQMFF. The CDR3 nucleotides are TGTGCCTGTGATAAACTGGGGGCTACGTCGTGGTACACCCTACAGATGTTTTTC.

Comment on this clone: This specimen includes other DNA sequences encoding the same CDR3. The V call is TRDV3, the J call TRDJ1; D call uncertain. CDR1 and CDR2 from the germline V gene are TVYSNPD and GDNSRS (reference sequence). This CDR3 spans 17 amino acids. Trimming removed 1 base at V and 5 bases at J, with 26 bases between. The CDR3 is CAFTAVCRRLGADKLIF. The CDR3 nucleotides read TGTGCCTTTACAGCTGTCTGTAGGAGACTCGGGGCTGATAAACTCATCTTT.

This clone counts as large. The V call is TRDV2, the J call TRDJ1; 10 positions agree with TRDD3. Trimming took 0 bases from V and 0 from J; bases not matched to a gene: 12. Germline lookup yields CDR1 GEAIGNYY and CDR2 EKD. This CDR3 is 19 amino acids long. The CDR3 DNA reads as TGTGCCTGTGACACCCCTCTTCTAAGGGGGATACGTGACACCGATAAACTCATCTTT. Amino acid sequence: CACDTPLLRGIRDTDKLIF.

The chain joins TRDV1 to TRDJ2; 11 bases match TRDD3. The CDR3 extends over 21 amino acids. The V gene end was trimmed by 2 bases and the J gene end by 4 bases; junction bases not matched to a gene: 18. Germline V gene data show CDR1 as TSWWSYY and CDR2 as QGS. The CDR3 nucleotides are TGTGCTCTTGGGGAATCGTCCTACTGGGGGATATCGACGCCTTCGACAGCACAACTCTTCTTT. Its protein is CALGESSYWGISTPSTAQLFF.

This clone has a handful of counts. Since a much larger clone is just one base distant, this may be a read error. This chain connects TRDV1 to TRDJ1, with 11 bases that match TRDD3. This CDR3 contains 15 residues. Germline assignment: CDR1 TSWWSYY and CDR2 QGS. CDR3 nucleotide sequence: TGTGCTCCTGGGGGCGACTGGGGGATAGAGGATAAACTCATCTTT. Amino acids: CAPGGDWGIEDKLIF.

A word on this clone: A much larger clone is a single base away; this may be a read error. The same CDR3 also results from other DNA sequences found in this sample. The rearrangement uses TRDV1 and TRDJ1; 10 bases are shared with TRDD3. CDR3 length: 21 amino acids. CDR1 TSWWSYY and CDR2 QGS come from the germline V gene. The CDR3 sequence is CALGELLYWGIKKGYTDKLIF. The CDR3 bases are TGTGCTCTCGGGGAACTGTTATACTGGGGGATCAAGAAGGGGTACACCGATAAACTCATCTTT.

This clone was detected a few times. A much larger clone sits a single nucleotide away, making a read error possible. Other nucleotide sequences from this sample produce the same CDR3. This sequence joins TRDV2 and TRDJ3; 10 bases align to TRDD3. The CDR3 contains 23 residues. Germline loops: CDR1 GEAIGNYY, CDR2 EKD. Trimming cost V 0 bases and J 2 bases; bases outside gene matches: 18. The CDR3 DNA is TGTGCCTGTGACACCGGGTTTTTGGGGGATACTGTTAAGCCGACCTGGGACACCCGACAGATGTTTTTC. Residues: CACDTGFLGDTVKPTWDTRQMFF.

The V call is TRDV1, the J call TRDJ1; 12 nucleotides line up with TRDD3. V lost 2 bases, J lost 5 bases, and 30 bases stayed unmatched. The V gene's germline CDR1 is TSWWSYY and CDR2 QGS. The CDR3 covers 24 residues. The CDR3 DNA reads TGTGCTCTTGGGGAAAGGTCGAGGCTTCCTACCGATACTGGGGGATACCCCTTGTTGGATAAACTCATCTTT. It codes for CALGERSRLPTDTGGYPLLDKLIF.